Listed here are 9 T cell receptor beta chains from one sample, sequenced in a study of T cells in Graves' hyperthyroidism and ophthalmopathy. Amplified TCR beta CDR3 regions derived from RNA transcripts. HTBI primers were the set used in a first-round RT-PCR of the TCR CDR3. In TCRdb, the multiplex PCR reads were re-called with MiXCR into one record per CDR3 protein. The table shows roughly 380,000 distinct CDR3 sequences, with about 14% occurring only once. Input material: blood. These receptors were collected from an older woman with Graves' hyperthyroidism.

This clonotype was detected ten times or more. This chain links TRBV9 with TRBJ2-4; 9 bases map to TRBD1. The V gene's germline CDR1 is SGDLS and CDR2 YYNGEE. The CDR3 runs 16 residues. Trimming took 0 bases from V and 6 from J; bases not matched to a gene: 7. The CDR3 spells CASSVAPQGQGNIQYF. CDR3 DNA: TGTGCCAGCAGCGTAGCCCCCCAGGGACAGGGAAACATTCAGTACTTC.

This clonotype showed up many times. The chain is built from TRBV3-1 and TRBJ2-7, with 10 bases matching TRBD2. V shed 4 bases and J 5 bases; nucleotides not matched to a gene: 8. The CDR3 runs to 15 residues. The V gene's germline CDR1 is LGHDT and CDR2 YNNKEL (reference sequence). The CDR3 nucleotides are TGTGCCAGCAGCCCTACCCTAGCGGGAGCTGACGAGCAGTACTTC. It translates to CASSPTLAGADEQYF.

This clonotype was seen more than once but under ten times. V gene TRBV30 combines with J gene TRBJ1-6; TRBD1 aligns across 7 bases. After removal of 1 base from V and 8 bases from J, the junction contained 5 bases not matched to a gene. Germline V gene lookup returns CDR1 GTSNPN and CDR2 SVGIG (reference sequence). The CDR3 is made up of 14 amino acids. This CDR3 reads CAWSADRAYSPLHF. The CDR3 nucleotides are TGTGCCTGGAGTGCTGACAGGGCGTATTCACCCCTCCACTTT.

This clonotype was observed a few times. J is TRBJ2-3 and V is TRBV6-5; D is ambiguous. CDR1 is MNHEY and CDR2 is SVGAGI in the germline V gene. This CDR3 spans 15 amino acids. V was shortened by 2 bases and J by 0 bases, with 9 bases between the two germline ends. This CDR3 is CASSYGASSTDTQYF. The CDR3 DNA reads TGTGCCAGCAGTTACGGAGCGTCTAGCACAGATACGCAGTATTTT.

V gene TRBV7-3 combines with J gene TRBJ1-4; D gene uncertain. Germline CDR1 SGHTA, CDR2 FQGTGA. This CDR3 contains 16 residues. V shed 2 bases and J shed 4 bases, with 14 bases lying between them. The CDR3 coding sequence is TGTGCCAGCAGCTTAGTTGGACCAAAACATAATGAAAAACTGTTTTTT. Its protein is CASSLVGPKHNEKLFF.

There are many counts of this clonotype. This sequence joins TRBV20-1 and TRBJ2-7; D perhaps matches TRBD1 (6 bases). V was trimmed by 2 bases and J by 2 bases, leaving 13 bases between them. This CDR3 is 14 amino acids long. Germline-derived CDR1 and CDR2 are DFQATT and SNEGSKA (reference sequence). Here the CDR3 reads CSARTHGTPYEQYF. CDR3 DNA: TGCAGTGCTAGAACCCACGGGACACCCTACGAGCAGTACTTC.

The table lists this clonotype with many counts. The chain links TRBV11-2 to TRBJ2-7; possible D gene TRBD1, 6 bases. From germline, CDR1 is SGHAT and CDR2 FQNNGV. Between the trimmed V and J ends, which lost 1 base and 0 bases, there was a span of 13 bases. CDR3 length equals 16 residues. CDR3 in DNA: TGTGCCAGCAGCTTAGGTCGGACAGTCAGCTCCTACGAGCAGTACTTC. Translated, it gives CASSLGRTVSSYEQYF.

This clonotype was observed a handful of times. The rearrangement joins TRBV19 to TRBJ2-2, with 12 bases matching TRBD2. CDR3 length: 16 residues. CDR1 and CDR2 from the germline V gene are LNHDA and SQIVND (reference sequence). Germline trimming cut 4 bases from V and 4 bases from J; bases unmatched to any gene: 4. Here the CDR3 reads CASSSGLAGTTGELFF. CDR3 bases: TGTGCCAGTAGTAGTGGACTAGCGGGAACCACCGGGGAGCTGTTTTTT.

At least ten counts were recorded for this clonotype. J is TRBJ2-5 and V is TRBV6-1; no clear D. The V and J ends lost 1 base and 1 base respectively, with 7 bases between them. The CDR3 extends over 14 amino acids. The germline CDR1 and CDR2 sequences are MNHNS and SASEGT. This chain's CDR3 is CASSEVSTQETQYF. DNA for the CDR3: TGTGCCAGCAGTGAAGTCAGCACCCAAGAGACCCAGTACTTC.